The present T cell receptor beta chain was sequenced within a study of T-cell memory formation after mild COVID-19. Findings and caveats of the study: Clones that shrank (day 15 to 85) were balanced CD4/CD8, whereas later expanders leaned CD4+.

This clonotype has more than one count but fewer than ten. Its target is unknown. There are 15 residues in the CDR3. Looked up from germline, CDR1 is SGDLS and CDR2 is YYNGEE. V was pared by 4 bases and J by 4 bases, with 17 bases between. Each CDR3 protein gets one entry after TCRdb re-called the 5' RACE reads with MiXCR. This repertoire shows 58,000 or so distinct CDR3 sequences, roughly 26% found once; its top ten account for roughly 43%. Sequencing input: PBMCs or a T cell subset sorted from them (not recorded which). The chain carries TRBV9 and TRBJ1-1, with D unclear. This sequence originates from a young man who had mild COVID-19 (a few samples of this study predate the infection). Cell type and time point are not known. The chain's CDR3 is CASSPKSGWGTEAFF. The CDR3 DNA sequence: TGTGCCAGCAGCCCAAAATCGGGGTGGGGCACTGAAGCTTTCTTT.